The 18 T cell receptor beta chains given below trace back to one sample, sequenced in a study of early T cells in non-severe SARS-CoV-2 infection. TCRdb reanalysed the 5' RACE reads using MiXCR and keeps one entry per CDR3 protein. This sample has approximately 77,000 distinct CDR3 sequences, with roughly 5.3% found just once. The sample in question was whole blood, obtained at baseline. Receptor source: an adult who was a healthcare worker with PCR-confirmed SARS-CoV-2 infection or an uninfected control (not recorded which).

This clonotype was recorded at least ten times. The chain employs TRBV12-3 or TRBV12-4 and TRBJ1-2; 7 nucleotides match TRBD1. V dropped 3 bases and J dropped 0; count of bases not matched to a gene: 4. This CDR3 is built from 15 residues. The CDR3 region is CASSFGDRPNYGYTF. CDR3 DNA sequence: TGTGCCAGCAGTTTCGGGGACAGACCTAACTATGGCTACACCTTC.

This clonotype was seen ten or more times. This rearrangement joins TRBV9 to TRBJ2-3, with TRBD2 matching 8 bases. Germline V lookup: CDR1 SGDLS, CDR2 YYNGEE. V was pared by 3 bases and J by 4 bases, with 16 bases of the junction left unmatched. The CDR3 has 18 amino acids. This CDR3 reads CASSDRLAPKEGSDTQYF. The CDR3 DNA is TGTGCCAGCAGCGACCGACTAGCGCCTAAGGAAGGGTCAGATACGCAGTATTTT.

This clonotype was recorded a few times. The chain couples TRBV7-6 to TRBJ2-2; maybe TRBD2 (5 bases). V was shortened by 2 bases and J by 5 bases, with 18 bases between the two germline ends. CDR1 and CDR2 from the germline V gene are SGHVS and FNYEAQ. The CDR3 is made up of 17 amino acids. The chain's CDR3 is CASSLRNPYGGTGELFF. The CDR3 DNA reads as TGTGCCAGCAGCTTAAGGAACCCTTACGGCGGGACCGGGGAGCTGTTTTTT. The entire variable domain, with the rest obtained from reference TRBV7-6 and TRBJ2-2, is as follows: GAGVSQSPRYKVTKRGQDVALRCDPISGHVSLYWYRQALGQGPEFLTYFNYEAQQDKSGLPNDRFSAERPEGSISTLTIQRTEQRDSAMYRCASSLRNPYGGTGELFFGEGSRLTVL.

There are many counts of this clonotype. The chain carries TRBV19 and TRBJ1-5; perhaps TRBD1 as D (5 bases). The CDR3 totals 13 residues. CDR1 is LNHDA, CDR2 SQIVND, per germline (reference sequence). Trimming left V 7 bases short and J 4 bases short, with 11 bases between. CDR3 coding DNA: TGTGCCAGTACGTCCCAGGGAAATCAGCCCCAGCATTTT. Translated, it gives CASTSQGNQPQHF.

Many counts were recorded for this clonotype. The CDR3 sequence is CASSQADPRVHEQYF. CDR3 coding DNA: TGTGCCAGCAGCCAAGCGGACCCCCGCGTCCACGAGCAGTACTTC. This rearrangement joins TRBV3-1 to TRBJ2-7; no firm D call. With 1 base removed from V and 5 bases from J, the gap between germline ends came to 15 bases. There are 15 residues in the CDR3. CDR1 is LGHDT and CDR2 is YNNKEL in the germline V gene (reference sequence).

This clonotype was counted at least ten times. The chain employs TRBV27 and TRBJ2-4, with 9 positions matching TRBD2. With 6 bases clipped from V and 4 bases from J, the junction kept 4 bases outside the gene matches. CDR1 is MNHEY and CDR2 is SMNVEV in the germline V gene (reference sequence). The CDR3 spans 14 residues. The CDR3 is CASSLAGTKNIQYF. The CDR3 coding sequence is TGTGCCAGCAGCCTAGCGGGAACAAAAAACATTCAGTACTTC.

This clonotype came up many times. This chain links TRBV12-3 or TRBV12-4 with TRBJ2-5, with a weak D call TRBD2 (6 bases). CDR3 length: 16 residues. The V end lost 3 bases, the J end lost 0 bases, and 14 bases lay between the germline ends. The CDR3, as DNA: TGTGCCAGCAGTTTGAGTGGACTATCGTACCAAGAGACCCAGTACTTC. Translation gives CASSLSGLSYQETQYF.

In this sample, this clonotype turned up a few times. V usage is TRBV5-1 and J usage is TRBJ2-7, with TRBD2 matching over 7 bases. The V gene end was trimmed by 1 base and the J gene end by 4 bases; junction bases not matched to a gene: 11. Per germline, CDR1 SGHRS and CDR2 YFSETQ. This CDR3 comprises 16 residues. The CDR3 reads CASSLRGGGSLYEQYF. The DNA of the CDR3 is TGCGCCAGCAGCTTGAGAGGCGGCGGGAGTCTTTACGAGCAGTACTTC.

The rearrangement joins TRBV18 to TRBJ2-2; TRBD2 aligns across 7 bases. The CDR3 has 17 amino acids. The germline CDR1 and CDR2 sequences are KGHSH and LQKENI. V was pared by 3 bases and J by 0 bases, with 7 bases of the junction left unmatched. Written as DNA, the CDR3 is TGTGCCAGCTCACCCCTCGGGCGGGAGTCGAACACCGGGGAGCTGTTTTTT. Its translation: CASSPLGRESNTGELFF.

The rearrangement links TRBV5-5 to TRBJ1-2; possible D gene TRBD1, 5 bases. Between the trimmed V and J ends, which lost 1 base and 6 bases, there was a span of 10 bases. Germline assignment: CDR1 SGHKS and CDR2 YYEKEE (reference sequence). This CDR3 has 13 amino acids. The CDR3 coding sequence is TGTGCCAGCAGCTTGAAAGCAGGGAATGGCTACACCTTC. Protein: CASSLKAGNGYTF.

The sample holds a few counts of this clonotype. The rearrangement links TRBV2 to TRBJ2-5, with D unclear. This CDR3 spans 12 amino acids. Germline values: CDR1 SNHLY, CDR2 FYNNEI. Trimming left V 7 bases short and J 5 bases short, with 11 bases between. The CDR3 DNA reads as TGTGCCAGCAACGGGCTAGAGGAGACCCAGTACTTC. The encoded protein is CASNGLEETQYF.

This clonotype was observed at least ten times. This CDR3 reads CASSLAVGEGNQPQHF. The CDR3, as DNA: TGTGCCAGCAGCTTGGCCGTTGGGGAAGGCAATCAGCCCCAGCATTTT. The chain has TRBV5-6 and TRBJ1-5; no definite D call. Germline V CDR1 and CDR2: SGHDT, YYEEEE. Trimming took 0 bases from V and 2 from J, leaving 12 bases between them. This CDR3 is built from 16 residues. The variable domain in full, completed from reference TRBV5-6 and TRBJ1-5, reads DAGVTQSPTHLIKTRGQQVTLRCSPKSGHDTVSWYQQALGQGPQFIFQYYEEEERQRGNFPDRFSGHQFPNYSSELNVNALLLGDSALYLCASSLAVGEGNQPQHFGDGTRLSIL.

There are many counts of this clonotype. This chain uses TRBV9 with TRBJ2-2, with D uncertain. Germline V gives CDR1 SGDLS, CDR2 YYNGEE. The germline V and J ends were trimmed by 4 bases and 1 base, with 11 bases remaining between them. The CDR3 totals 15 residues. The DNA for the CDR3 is TGTGCCAGCAGCCATTGGACGGAGAACACCGGGGAGCTGTTTTTT. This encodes CASSHWTENTGELFF.

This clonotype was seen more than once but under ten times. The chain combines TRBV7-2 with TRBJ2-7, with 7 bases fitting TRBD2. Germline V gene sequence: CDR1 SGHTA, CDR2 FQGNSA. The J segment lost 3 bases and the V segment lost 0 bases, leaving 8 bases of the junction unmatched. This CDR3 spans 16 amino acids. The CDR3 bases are TGTGCCAGCAGCTTAGCGCACGGTAGCGGGCACTACGAGCAGTACTTC. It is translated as CASSLAHGSGHYEQYF.

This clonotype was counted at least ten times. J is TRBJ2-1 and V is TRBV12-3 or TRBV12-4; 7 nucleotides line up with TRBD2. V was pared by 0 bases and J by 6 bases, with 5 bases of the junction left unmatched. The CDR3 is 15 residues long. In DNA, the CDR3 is TGTGCCAGCAGTTTAGCGCACGGGGGGAGCAATGAGCAGTTCTTC. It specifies CASSLAHGGSNEQFF.

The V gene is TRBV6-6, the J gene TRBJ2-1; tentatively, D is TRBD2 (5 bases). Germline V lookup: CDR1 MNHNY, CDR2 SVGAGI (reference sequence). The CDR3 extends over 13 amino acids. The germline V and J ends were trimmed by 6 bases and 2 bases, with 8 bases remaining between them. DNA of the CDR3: TGTGCCAGCAGGCTAGCCACCTACAATGAGCAGTTCTTC. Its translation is CASRLATYNEQFF.

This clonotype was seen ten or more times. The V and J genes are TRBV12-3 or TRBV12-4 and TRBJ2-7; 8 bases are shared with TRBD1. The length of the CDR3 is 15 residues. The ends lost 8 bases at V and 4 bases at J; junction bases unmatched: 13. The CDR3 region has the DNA TGTGCCAGCTCGCGGCCAGGACAGGGAATTTACGAGCAGTACTTC. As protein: CASSRPGQGIYEQYF.

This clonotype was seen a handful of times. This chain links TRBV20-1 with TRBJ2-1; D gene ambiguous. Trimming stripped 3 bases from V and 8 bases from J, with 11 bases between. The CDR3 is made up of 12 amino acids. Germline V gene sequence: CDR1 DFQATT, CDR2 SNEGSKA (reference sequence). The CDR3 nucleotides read TGCAGTGCTAGGTACCTAATCGATGAGCAGTTCTTC. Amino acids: CSARYLIDEQFF.